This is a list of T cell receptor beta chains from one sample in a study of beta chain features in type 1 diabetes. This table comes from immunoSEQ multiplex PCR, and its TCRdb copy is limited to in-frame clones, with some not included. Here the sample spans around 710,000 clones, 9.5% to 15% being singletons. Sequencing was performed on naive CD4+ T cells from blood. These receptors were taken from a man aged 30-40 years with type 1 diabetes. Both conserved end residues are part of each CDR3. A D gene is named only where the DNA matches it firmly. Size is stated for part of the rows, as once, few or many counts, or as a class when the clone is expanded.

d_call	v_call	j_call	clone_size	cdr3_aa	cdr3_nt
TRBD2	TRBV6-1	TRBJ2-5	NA	CASSEALAGGPRQETQYF	TGTGCCAGCAGTGAAGCGCTAGCGGGGGGCCCAAGACAAGAGACCCAGTACTTC
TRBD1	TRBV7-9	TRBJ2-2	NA	CASSHDRAGELFF	TGTGCCAGCAGCCATGACAGGGCCGGGGAGCTGTTTTTT
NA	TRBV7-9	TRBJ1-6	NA	CASSFGGHDNSPLHF	TGTGCCAGCAGCTTTGGGGGGCATGATAATTCACCCCTCCACTTT
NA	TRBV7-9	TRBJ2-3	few	CAFGSGQGGTDTQYF	TGTGCCTTCGGAAGCGGCCAAGGGGGCACAGATACGCAGTATTTT
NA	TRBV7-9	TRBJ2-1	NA	CASSLGPSAHNEQFF	TGTGCCAGCAGCTTGGGACCTAGCGCCCACAATGAGCAGTTCTTC
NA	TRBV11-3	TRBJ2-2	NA	CASRQGAGELFF	TGTGCCAGCAGGCAAGGGGCCGGGGAGCTGTTTTTT
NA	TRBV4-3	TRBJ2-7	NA	CASSLRQAYEQYF	TGCGCCAGCAGCCTCCGGCAGGCCTACGAGCAGTACTTC
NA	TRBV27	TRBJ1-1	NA	CASSERTTDHMNTEAFF	TGTGCCAGCAGTGAAAGGACGACCGACCACATGAACACTGAAGCTTTCTTT
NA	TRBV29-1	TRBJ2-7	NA	CSVEDSRSYEQYF	TGCAGCGTTGAAGACTCCAGGTCCTACGAGCAGTACTTC
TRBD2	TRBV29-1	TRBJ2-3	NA	CSGGGTDTQYF	TGCAGTGGGGGGGGCACAGATACGCAGTATTTT
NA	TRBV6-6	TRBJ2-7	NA	CASGRDYEQYF	TGTGCCAGTGGACGGGACTACGAGCAGTACTTC
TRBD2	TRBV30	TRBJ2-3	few	CAWVKPGGEAQYF	TGTGCCTGGGTGAAGCCGGGAGGTGAGGCGCAGTATTTT
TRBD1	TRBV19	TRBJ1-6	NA	CASSGPGQGHSPLHF	TGTGCCAGTAGTGGACCGGGACAGGGCCATTCACCCCTCCACTTT
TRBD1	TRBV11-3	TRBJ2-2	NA	CASSPGTGESTGELFF	TGTGCCAGCAGCCCCGGGACAGGGGAGTCTACCGGGGAGCTGTTTTTT
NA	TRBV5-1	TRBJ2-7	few	CASSLEGATAYEQYF	TGCGCCAGCAGCTTGGAAGGGGCTACCGCCTACGAGCAGTACTTC
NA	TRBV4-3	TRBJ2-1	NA	CASSRTYRVDEQFF	TGCGCCAGCAGCCGAACCTACAGGGTGGATGAGCAGTTCTTC
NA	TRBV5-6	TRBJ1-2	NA	CASSSPMGGTGYGYTF	TGTGCCAGCAGCTCCCCGATGGGGGGCACGGGCTATGGCTACACCTTC
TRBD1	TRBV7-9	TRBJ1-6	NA	CATPGTGGGNSPLHF	TGTGCCACCCCTGGGACAGGGGGAGGTAATTCACCCCTCCACTTT
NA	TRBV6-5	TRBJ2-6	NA	CASSHGGSGANVLTF	TGTGCCAGCAGCCACGGAGGGTCTGGGGCCAACGTCCTGACTTTC
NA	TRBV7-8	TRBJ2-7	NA	CASSLQDTSYEQYF	TGTGCCAGCAGCTTACAGGACACCTCCTACGAGCAGTACTTC
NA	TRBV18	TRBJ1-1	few	CASSPQSLDLNTEAFF	TGTGCCAGCTCACCCCAAAGCCTGGACTTAAACACTGAAGCTTTCTTT
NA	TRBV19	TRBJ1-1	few	CASSTTANTEAFF	TGTGCCAGTAGTACGACAGCGAACACTGAAGCTTTCTTT
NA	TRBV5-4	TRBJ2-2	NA	CASSPRGGTTGELFF	TGTGCCAGCAGCCCCAGGGGTGGCACCACCGGGGAGCTGTTTTTT
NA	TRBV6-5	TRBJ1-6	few	CASSYWGGSYNSPLHF	TGTGCCAGCAGTTACTGGGGGGGATCCTATAATTCACCCCTCCACTTT
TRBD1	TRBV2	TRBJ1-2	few	CASKGQGADDYTF	TGTGCCAGCAAGGGACAGGGGGCTGATGACTACACCTTC
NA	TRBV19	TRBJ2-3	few	CASSDGTAYTDTQYF	TGTGCCAGTAGTGATGGGACGGCTTACACAGATACGCAGTATTTT
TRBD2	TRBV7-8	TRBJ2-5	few	CASSLELAGPETQYF	TGTGCCAGCAGCTTGGAACTAGCGGGGCCAGAGACCCAGTACTTC
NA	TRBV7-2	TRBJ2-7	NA	CASSFDRTYEQYF	TGTGCCAGCAGCTTTGACAGGACCTACGAGCAGTACTTC
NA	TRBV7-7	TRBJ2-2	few	CASSPVGDTGELFF	TGTGCTAGCAGCCCGGTCGGGGACACCGGGGAGCTGTTTTTT
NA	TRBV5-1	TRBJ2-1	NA	CASSLARRLTSNEQFF	TGCGCCAGCAGCTTGGCACGACGACTTACCTCCAATGAGCAGTTCTTC
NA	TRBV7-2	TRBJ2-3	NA	CASSSRGHWRTDTQYF	TGTGCCAGCAGCTCGAGAGGACATTGGAGGACAGATACGCAGTATTTT
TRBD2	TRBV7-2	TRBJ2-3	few	CASSPSPLAGGPDTQYF	TGTGCCAGCAGCCCCAGCCCTCTAGCGGGGGGGCCAGATACGCAGTATTTT
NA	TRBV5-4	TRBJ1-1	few	CASSPTGRNTEAFF	TGTGCCAGCAGCCCTACAGGGAGGAACACTGAAGCTTTCTTT
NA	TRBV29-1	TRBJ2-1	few	CSVNWGYNEQFF	TGCAGCGTTAATTGGGGCTACAATGAGCAGTTCTTC
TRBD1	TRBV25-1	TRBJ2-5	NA	CASSRKGAQETQYF	TGTGCCAGCAGTCGGAAGGGGGCCCAAGAGACCCAGTACTTC
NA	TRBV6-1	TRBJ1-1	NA	CASSLQLTGTEAFF	TGTGCCAGCAGCCTACAATTGACAGGCACTGAAGCTTTCTTT
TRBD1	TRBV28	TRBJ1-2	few	CASSKQGAYGYTF	TGTGCCAGCAGCAAACAGGGGGCCTATGGCTACACCTTC
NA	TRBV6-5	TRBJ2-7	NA	CASTADRSSYEQYF	TGTGCCAGCACCGCGGACCGGAGCTCCTACGAGCAGTACTTC
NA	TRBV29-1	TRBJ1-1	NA	CSVGSLETFTEAFF	TGCAGCGTGGGTTCTCTCGAGACATTCACTGAAGCTTTCTTT
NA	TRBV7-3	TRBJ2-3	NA	CASSRESTDTQYF	TGTGCCAGCAGCCGAGAATCCACAGATACGCAGTATTTT
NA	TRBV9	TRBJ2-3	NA	CASSVAGSVDTHTQYF	TGTGCCAGCAGCGTAGCGGGAAGCGTGGACACCCATACGCAGTATTTT
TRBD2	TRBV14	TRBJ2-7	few	CASSQVAGWVGREQYF	TGTGCCAGCAGCCAAGTCGCGGGATGGGTCGGGAGGGAGCAGTACTTC
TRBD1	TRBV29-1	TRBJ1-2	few	CSVDLRGGQKGSDYGYTF	TGCAGCGTTGATCTTCGAGGGGGACAGAAGGGCTCCGACTATGGCTACACCTTC
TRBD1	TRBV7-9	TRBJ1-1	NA	CASSGTGANAAFF	TGTGCCAGCAGCGGTACAGGGGCGAACGCAGCTTTCTTT
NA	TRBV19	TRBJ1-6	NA	CASSRLSANAVSSYNSPLHF	TGTGCCAGTAGCAGACTCTCCGCCAACGCCGTAAGCTCCTATAATTCACCCCTCCACTTT
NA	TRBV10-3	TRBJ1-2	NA	CAGGDHYGYTF	TGTGCCGGAGGGGATCACTATGGCTACACCTTC
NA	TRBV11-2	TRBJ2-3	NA	CASSYRGDTQYF	TGTGCCAGCAGCTACCGGGGAGATACGCAGTATTTT
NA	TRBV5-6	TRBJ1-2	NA	CASSLEAYGYTF	TGTGCCAGCAGCTTGGAAGCTTATGGCTACACCTTC
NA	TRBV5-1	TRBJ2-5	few	CASSVQETQYF	TGCGCCAGCAGCGTCCAAGAGACCCAGTACTTC
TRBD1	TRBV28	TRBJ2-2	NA	CASSFGDRGPGELFF	TGTGCCAGCAGTTTCGGGGACAGGGGTCCCGGGGAGCTGTTTTTT
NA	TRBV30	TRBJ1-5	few	CAWGPADRRNQPQHF	TGTGCCTGGGGTCCTGCGGACAGAAGAAATCAGCCCCAGCATTTT
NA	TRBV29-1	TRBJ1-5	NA	CSVSGSLNQPQHF	TGCAGCGTGTCCGGGTCGCTCAATCAGCCCCAGCATTTT
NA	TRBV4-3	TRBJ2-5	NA	CASSQQPRETQYF	TGCGCCAGCAGCCAACAACCTCGAGAGACCCAGTACTTC